This TCR beta chain came from a study of Ad26.COV2.S vaccination and SARS-CoV-2 variants. Study summary: The donor was enrolled in the Ad26.COV2.S arm of the COV1001 trial. Study findings and constraints: Substantial breadth was reported for post-vaccination spike-specific CD8+ and CD4+ T cells. Vaccinees and placebo recipients showed similar non-spike TCR breadth.

Turning to this clone: Its antigen is as yet unknown.

CDR1 is MNHEY and CDR2 is SVGAGI in the germline V gene. The CDR3 length is 13 residues. The J segment lost 4 bases and the V segment lost 5 bases, leaving 4 bases of the junction unmatched. As for treatment: 15 to 20 received Ad26.COV2.S at low or high dose, single or two shots; a few received placebo; per-sample allocation not given. Specimens were obtained on day 63 following the first vaccine or placebo injection. A Boston donor was an adult aged 18-55 years. Repertoires were generated with immunoSEQ multiplex PCR, while TCRdb's copy carries only in-frame clones and drops some. Seen here are about 420,000 clones, around nine tenths observed once, and the top ten hold 3.6%.

The starting material was peripheral blood, obtained in a trial of Ad26.COV2.S vaccine versus placebo. The receptor was derived from a person aged 18-65 years who received the Ad26.COV2.S COVID-19 vaccine or a placebo. The chain couples TRBV6-5 to TRBJ1-1; 7 nucleotides align to TRBD1. CDR3 in DNA: TGTGCCAGCAGTAGGGACAGAGGCACTGAAGCTTTCTTT. As protein: CASSRDRGTEAFF.